The next 2 T cell receptor beta chains were all read from a single sample in a study of blood T cells in healthy people across ages. Through a sample-barcoded 5' primer and a J-beta primer mix, a second PCR was run for roughly 7 to 11 cycles. TCRdb reprocessed the 5' RACE reads via MiXCR and lists one record per CDR3 protein. Counted here are 750,000 to 1,000,000 distinct CDR3 sequences, roughly 28% occurring once; the ten biggest clones make up 9.5% to 13%. These data also featured in a second study, about T cells of mothers and their children.

The specimen was blood. Receptor source: a woman in her 40s in good health.

This clonotype has more than one count but fewer than ten. The chain uses TRBV27 and TRBJ2-6; D gene ambiguous. Trimming shortened V by 1 base and J by 2 bases, and 6 bases separated the two germline ends. Germline V lookup: CDR1 MNHEY, CDR2 SMNVEV (reference sequence). The CDR3 loop spans 15 amino acids. The CDR3 nucleotides read TGTGCCAGCAGTTTATTCCCACCTGGGGCCAACGTCCTGACTTTC. As protein: CASSLFPPGANVLTF.

Regarding this clonotype: This sequence may be a read error, since a much larger clone differs from it by one base. The gene calls are TRBV5-6 and TRBJ2-5, with D possibly matching TRBD2 (5 bases). Near its end, the DNA agrees better with TRBJ2-1, so the J call may be wrong. The CDR3 is 14 residues long. Looked up from germline, CDR1 is SGHDT and CDR2 is YYEEEE. This CDR3 reads CASSSGYTEETQFF. The CDR3 DNA reads TGTGCCAGCAGCTCGGGATATACGGAAGAGACCCAGTTCTTC.